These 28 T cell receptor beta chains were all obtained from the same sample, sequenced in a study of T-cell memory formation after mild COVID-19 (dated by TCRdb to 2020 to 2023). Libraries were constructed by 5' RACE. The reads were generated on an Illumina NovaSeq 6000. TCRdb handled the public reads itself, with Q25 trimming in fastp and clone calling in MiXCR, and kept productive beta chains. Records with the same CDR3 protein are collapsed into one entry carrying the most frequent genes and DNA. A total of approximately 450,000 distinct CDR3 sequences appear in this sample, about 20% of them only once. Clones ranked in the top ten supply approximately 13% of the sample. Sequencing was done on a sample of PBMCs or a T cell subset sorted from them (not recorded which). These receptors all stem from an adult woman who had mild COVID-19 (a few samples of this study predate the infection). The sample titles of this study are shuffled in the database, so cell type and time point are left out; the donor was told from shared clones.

CDR3 protein: CASSLTAQGVGTEAFF. In nucleotides, the CDR3 is TGTGCCAGCAGCCTAACTGCCCAGGGTGTGGGCACTGAAGCTTTCTTT. The genes are TRBV6-5 and TRBJ1-1, with D possibly matching TRBD1 (5 bases). CDR1 MNHEY and CDR2 SVGAGI come from the germline V gene. Trimming cost V 6 bases and J 4 bases, with 21 bases left between them. CDR3 length equals 16 residues.

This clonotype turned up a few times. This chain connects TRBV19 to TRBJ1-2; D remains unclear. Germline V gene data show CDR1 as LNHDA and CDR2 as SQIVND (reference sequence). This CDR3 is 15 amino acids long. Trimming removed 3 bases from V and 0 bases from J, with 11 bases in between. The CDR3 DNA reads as TGTGCCAGTAGTATTCAACTGCAGACTAACTATGGCTACACCTTC. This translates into CASSIQLQTNYGYTF.

The CDR3 DNA reads as TGTGCCACCAGCAGAGAACGGGGGCGGACACAGTACTTC. Its translation: CATSRERGRTQYF. This chain connects TRBV15 to TRBJ2-5; tentatively, D is TRBD1 or TRBD2 (6 bases each). The CDR3 length is 13 residues. CDR1 LNHNV and CDR2 YYDKDF come from the germline V gene (reference sequence). Trimming stripped 0 bases from V and 11 bases from J, with 13 bases between.

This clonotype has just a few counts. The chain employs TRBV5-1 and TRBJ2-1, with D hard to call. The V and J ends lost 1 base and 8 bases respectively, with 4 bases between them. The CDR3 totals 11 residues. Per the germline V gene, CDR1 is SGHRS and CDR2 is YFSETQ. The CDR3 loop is CASSLQHEQFF. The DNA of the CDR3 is TGCGCCAGCAGCTTGCAGCATGAGCAGTTCTTC.

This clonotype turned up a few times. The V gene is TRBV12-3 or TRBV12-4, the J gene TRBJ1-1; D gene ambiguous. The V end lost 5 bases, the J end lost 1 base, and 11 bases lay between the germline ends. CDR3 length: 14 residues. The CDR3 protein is CASSLSFSNTEAFF. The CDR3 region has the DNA TGTGCCAGCAGTCTCAGTTTCTCGAACACTGAAGCTTTCTTT.

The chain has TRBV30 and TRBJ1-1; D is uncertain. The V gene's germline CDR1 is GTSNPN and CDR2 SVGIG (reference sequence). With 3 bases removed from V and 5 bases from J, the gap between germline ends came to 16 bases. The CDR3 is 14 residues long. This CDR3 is CAWRNWGTMTEAFF. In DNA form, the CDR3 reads TGTGCCTGGAGGAATTGGGGTACTATGACTGAAGCTTTCTTT.

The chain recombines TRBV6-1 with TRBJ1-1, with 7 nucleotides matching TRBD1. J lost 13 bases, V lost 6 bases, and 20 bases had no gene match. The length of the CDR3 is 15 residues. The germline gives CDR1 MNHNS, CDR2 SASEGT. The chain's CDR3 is CASSASGTANTEGFF. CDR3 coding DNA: TGTGCCAGCAGCGCCAGCGGGACAGCGAACACTGAGGGTTTCTTT.

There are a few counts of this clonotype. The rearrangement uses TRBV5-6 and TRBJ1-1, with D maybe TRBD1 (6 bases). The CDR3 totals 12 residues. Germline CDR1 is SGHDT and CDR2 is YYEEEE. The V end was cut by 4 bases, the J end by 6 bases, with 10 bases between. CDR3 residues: CASSRRGPEAFF. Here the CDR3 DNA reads TGTGCCAGCAGCCGCAGGGGTCCTGAAGCTTTCTTT.

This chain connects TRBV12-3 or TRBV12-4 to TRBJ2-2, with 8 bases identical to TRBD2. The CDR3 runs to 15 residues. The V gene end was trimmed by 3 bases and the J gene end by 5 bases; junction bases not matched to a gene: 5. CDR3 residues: CASSFRAGATGELFF. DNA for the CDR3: TGTGCCAGCAGTTTCCGAGCGGGGGCTACCGGGGAGCTGTTTTTT.

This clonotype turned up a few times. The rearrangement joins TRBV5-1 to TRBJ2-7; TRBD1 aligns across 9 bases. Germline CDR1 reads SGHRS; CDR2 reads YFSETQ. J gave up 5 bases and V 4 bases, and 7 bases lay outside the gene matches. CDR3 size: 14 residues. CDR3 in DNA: TGCGCCAGCAGCCAGGGACAGGGTCGCAACGAGCAGTACTTC. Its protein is CASSQGQGRNEQYF.

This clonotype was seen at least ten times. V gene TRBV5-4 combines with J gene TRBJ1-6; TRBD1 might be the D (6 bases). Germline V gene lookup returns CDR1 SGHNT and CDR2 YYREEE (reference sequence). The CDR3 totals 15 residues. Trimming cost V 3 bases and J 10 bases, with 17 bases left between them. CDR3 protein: CASSSKGGMISPLHF. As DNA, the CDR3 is TGTGCCAGCAGCTCTAAGGGGGGCATGATCTCACCCCTCCACTTT.

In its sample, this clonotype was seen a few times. The CDR3 sequence is CSVDAGPAYEQYF. CDR3 bases: TGCAGCGTTGATGCAGGGCCGGCCTACGAGCAGTACTTC. The genes are TRBV29-1 and TRBJ2-7, with D possibly matching TRBD1 (5 bases). Trimming cost V 3 bases and J 2 bases, with 11 bases left between them. The germline V gene has CDR1 SQVTM and CDR2 ANQGSEA. This CDR3 contains 13 residues.

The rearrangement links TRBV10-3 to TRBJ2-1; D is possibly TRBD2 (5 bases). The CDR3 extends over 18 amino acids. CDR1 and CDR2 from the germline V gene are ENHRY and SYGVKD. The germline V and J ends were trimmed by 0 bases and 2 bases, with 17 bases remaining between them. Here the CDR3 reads CAISESAVEISAYNEQFF. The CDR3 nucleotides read TGTGCCATCAGTGAGTCGGCGGTCGAAATTAGCGCCTACAATGAGCAGTTCTTC.

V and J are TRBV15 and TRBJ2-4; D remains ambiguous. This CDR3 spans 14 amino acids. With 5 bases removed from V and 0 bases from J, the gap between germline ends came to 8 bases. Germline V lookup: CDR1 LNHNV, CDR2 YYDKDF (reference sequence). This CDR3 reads CATSRALAKNIQYF. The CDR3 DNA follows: TGTGCCACCAGCCGGGCTCTAGCCAAAAACATTCAGTACTTC.

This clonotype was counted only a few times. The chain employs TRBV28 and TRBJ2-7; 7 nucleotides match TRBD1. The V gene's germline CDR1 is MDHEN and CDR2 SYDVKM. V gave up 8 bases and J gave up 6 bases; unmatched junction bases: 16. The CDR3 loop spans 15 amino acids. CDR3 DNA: TGTGCCAGCGTCCCCGGACAGGCTAAGCGAGGCGAGCAGTACTTC. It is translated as CASVPGQAKRGEQYF.

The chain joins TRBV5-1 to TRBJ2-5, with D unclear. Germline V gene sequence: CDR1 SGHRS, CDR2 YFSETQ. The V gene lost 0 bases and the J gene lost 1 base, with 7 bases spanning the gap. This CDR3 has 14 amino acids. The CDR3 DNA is TGCGCCAGCAGCTTGGAACAGATCCAAGAGACCCAGTACTTC. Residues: CASSLEQIQETQYF.

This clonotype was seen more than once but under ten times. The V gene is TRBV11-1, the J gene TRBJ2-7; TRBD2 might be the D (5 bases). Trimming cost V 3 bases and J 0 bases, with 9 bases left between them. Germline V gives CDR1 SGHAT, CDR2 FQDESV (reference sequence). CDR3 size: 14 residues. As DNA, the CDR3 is TGTGCCAGCAGCTTGGAGCGGAACTCCTACGAGCAGTACTTC. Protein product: CASSLERNSYEQYF.

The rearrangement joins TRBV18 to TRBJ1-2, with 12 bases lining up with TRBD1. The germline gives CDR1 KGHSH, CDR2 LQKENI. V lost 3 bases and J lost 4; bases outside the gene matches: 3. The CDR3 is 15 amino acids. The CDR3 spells CASSPGTGGSYGYTF. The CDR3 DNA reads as TGTGCCAGCTCACCCGGGACAGGGGGCTCCTATGGCTACACCTTC.

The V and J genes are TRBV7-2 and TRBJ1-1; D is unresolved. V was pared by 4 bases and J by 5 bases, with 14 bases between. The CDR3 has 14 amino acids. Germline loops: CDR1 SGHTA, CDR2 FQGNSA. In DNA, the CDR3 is TGTGCCAGCAGCTATGCTACCCGGAGGACTGAAGCTTTCTTT. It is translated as CASSYATRRTEAFF.

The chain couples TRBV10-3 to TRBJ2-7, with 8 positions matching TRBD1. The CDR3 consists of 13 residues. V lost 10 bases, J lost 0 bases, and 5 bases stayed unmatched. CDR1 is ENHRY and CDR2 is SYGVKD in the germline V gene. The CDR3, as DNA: TGTGCCACGCACAGGGGGAGCTCCTACGAGCAGTACTTC. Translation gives CATHRGSSYEQYF.

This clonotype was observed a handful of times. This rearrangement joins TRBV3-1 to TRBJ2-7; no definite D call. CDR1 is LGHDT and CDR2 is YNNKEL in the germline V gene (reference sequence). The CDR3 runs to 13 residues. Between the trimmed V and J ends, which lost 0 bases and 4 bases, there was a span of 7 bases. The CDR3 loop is CASSQDLRYEQYF. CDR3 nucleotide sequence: TGTGCCAGCAGCCAAGATCTCAGGTACGAGCAGTACTTC.

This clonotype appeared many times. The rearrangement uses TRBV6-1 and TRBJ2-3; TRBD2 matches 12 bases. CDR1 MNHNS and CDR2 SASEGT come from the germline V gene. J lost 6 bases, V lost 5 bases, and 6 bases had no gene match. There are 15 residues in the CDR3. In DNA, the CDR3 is TGTGCCAGCAGTAGACTAGCGGGGGAAGAGGATACGCAGTATTTT. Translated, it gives CASSRLAGEEDTQYF.

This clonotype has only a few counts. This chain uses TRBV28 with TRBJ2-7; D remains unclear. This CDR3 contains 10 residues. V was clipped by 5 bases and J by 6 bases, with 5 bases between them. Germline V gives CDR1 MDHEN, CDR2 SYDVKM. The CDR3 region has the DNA TGTGCCAGCAGTCAGGTCGAGCAGTACTTC. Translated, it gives CASSQVEQYF.

CDR3 loop: CASSPGPRTVYNEQFF. CDR3 bases: TGTGCCAGCAGTCCTGGACCTCGGACAGTTTACAATGAGCAGTTCTTC. The chain links TRBV27 to TRBJ2-1; D possibly corresponds to TRBD1 (6 bases). CDR1 and CDR2 (germline): MNHEY, SMNVEV (reference sequence). Trimming removed 5 bases from V and 4 bases from J, with 18 bases in between. This CDR3 contains 16 residues.

The CDR3: CASSSWGTGGFGNTIYF. CDR3 sequence (DNA): TGTGCCAGCAGCTCATGGGGGACAGGGGGCTTTGGAAACACCATATATTTT. V is TRBV7-9 and J is TRBJ1-3; TRBD1 aligns across 12 bases. This CDR3 has 17 amino acids. Trimming took 4 bases from V and 3 from J; bases not matched to a gene: 7. The germline V gene has CDR1 SEHNR and CDR2 FQNEAQ (reference sequence).

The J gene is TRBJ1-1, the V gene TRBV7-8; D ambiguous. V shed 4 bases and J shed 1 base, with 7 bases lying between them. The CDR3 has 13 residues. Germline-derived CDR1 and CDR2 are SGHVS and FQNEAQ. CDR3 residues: CASSYFQNTEAFF. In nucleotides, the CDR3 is TGTGCCAGCAGCTACTTTCAGAACACTGAAGCTTTCTTT.

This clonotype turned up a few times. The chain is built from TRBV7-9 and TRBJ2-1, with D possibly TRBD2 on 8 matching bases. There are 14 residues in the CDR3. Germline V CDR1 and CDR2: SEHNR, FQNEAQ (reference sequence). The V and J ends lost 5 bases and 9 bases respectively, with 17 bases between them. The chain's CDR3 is CASSTSGRQGEQFF. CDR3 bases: TGTGCCAGCAGCACTAGCGGTAGACAGGGTGAGCAGTTCTTC. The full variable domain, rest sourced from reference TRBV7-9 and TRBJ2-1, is DTGVSQNPRHKITKRGQNVTFRCDPISEHNRLYWYRQTLGQGPEFLTYFQNEAQLEKSRLLSDRFSAERPKGSFSTLEIQRTEQGDSAMYLCASSTSGRQGEQFFGPGTRLTVL.

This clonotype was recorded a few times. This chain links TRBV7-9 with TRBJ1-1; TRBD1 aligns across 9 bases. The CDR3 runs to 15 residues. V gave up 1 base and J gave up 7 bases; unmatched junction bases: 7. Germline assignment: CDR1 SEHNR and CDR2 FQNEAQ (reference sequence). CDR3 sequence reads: CASSLGTGTGIEAFF. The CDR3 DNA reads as TGTGCCAGCAGCTTAGGAACCGGGACAGGGATTGAAGCTTTCTTT.